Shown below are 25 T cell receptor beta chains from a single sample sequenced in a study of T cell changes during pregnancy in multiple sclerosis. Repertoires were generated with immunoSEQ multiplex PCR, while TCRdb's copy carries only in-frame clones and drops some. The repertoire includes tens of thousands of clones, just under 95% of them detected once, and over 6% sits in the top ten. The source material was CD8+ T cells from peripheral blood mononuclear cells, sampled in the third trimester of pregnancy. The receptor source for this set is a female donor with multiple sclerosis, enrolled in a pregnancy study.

CDR3 DNA: TGTGCCAGTTGGACTAGCGGGAGTGTAAACGAGCAGTACTTC. It codes for CASWTSGSVNEQYF. V gene TRBV27 combines with J gene TRBJ2-7; 13 positions agree with TRBD2. The germline CDR1 and CDR2 sequences are MNHEY and SMNVEV (reference sequence). The CDR3 consists of 14 residues. V lost 9 bases and J lost 5; bases outside the gene matches: 7.

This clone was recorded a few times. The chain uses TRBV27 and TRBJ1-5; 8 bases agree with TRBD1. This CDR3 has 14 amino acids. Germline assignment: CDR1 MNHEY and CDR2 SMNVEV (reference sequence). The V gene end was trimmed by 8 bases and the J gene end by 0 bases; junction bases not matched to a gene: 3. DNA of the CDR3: TGTGCCAGCCGGGACAGGCATAGCAATCAGCCCCAGCATTTT. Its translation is CASRDRHSNQPQHF.

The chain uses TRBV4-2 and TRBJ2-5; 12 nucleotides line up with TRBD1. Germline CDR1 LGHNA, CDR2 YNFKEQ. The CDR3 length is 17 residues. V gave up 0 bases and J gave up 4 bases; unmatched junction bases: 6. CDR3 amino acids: CASSQEPPGQGAETQYF. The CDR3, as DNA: TGTGCCAGCAGCCAAGAACCCCCGGGACAGGGGGCAGAGACCCAGTACTTC.

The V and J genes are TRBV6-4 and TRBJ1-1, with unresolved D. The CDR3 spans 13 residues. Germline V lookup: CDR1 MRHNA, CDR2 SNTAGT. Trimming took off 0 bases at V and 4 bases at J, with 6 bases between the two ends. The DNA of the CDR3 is TGTGCCAGCAGTGACTCGGAGGGCACTGAAGCTTTCTTT. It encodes CASSDSEGTEAFF.

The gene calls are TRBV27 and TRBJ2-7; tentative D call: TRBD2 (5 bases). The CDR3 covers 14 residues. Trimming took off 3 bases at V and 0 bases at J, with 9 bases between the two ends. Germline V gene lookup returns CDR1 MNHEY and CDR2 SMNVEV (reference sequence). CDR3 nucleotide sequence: TGTGCCAGCAGTTTTCTCGGGGACTCCTACGAGCAGTACTTC. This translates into CASSFLGDSYEQYF.

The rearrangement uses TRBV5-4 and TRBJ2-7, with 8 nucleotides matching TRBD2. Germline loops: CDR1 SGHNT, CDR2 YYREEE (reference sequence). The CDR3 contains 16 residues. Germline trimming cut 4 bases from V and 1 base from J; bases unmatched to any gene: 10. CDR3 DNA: TGTGCCAGCAGCCCCGGGGAGCGGGGGCTTTCCTACGAGCAGTACTTC. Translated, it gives CASSPGERGLSYEQYF.

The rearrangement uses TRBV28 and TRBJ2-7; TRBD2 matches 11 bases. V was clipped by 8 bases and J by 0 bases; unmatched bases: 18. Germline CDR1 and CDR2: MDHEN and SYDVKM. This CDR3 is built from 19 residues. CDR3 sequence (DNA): TGTGCCAGCTCAAAAGAACGACTAGCGGGATCCTCCCACTCCTACGAGCAGTACTTC. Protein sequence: CASSKERLAGSSHSYEQYF. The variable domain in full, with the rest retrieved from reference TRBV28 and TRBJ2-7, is DVKVTQSSRYLVKRTGEKVFLECVQDMDHENMFWYRQDPGLGLRLIYFSYDVKMKEKGDIPEGYSVSREKKERFSLILESASTNQTSMYLCASSKERLAGSSHSYEQYFGPGTRLTVT.

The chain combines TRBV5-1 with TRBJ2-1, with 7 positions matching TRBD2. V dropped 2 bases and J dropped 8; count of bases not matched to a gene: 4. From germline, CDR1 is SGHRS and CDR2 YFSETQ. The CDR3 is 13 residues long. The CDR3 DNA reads TGCGCCAGCAGCTTAGTGGCGGGAGATGAGCAGTTCTTC. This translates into CASSLVAGDEQFF.

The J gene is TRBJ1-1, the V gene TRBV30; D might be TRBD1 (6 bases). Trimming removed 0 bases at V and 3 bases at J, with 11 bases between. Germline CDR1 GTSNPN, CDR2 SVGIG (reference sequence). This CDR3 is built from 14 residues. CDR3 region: CAWSVRGFDTEAFF. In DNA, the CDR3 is TGTGCCTGGAGTGTAAGGGGGTTCGACACTGAAGCTTTCTTT.

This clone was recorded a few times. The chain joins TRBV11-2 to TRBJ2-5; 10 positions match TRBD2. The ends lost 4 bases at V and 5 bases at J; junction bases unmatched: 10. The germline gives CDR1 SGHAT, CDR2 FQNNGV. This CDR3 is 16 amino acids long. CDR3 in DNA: TGTGCCAGCAGCTCAGGAGGACTAGCGGTGGGGGAGACCCAGTACTTC. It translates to CASSSGGLAVGETQYF.

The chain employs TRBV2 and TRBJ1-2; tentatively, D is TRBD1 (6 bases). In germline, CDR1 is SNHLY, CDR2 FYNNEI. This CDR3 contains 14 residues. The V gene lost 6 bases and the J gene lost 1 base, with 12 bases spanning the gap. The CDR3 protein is CASRRTAINYGYTF. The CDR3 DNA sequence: TGTGCCAGCAGGCGGACAGCCATTAACTATGGCTACACCTTC.

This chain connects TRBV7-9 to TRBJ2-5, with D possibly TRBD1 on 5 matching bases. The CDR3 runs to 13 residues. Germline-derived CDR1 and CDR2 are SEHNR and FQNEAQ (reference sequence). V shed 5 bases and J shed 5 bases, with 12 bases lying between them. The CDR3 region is CASSPRGRETQYF. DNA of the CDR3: TGTGCCAGCAGCCCTAGGGGTCGCGAGACCCAGTACTTC.

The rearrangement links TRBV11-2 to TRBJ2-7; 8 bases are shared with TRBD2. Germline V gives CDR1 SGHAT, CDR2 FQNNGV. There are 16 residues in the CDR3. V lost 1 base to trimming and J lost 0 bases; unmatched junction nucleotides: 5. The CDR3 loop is CASSLAVAGSSYEQYF. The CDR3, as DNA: TGTGCCAGCAGCTTAGCGGTAGCGGGAAGCTCCTACGAGCAGTACTTC. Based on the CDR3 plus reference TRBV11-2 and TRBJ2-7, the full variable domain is EAGVAQSPRYKIIEKRQSVAFWCNPISGHATLYWYQQILGQGPKLLIQFQNNGVVDDSQLPKDRFSAERLKGVDSTLKIQPAKLEDSAVYLCASSLAVAGSSYEQYFGPGTRLTVT.

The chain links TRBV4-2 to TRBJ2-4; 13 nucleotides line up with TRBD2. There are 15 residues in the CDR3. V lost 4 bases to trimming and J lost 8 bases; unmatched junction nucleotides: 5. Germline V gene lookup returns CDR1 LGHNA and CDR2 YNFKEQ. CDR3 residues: CASSPLAGGSDIQYF. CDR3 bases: TGTGCCAGCAGCCCACTAGCGGGAGGGAGTGACATTCAGTACTTC.

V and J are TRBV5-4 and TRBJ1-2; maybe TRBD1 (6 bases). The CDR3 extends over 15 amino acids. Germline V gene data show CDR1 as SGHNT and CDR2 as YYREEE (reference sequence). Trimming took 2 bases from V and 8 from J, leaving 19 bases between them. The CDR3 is CASSFYDRGTRGYTF. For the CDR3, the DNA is TGTGCCAGCAGCTTTTACGATAGGGGGACTAGGGGCTACACCTTC.

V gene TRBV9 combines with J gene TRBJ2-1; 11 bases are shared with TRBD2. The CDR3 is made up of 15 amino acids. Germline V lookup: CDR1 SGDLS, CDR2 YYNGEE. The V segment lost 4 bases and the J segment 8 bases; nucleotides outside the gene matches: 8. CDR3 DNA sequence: TGTGCCAGCAGCCCCCCGCTAGCGGGAGGATATGAGCAGTTCTTC. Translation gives CASSPPLAGGYEQFF. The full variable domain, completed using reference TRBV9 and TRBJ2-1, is DSGVTQTPKHLITATGQRVTLRCSPRSGDLSVYWYQQSLDQGLQFLIQYYNGEERAKGNILERFSAQQFPDLHSELNLSSLELGDSALYFCASSPPLAGGYEQFFGPGTRLTVL.

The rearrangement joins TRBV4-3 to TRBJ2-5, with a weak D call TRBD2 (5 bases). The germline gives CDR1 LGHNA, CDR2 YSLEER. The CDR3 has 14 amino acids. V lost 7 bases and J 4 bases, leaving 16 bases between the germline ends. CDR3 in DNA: TGCGCCAGCATCACCCAGCGGCATCCAGAGACCCAGTACTTC. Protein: CASITQRHPETQYF.

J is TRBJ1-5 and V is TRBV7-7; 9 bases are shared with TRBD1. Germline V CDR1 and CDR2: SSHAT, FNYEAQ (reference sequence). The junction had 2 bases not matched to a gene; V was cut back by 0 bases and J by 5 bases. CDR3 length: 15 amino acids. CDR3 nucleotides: TGTGCCAGCAGCTTAGCCCGACAGGGGGATCAGCCCCAGCATTTT. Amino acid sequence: CASSLARQGDQPQHF.

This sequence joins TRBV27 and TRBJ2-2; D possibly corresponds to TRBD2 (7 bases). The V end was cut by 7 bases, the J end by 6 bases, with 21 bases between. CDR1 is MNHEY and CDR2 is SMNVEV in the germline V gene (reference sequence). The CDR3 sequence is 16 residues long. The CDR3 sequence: CASNLGGGGYSGELFF. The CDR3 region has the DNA TGTGCCAGCAACCTGGGCGGGGGCGGGTACTCCGGGGAGCTGTTTTTT.

CDR3: CAWNPQGSGNTIYF. The CDR3 DNA is TGTGCCTGGAATCCACAGGGCTCTGGAAACACCATATATTTT. The chain has TRBV30 and TRBJ1-3; D might be TRBD1 (6 bases). Germline CDR1 GTSNPN, CDR2 SVGIG (reference sequence). V lost 4 bases and J lost 0, with 10 bases in between. The CDR3 length is 14 residues.

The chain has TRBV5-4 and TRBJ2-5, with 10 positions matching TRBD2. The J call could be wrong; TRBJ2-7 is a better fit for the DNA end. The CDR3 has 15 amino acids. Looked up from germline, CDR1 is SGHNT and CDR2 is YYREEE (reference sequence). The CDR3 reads CASSFSSGGPYEQYF. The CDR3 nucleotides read TGTGCCAGCAGCTTTTCTAGCGGGGGACCCTACGAGCAGTACTTC.

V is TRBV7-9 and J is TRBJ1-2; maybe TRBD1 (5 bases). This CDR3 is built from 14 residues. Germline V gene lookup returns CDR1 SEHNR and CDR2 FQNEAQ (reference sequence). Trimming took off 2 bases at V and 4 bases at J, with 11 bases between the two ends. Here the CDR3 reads CASSLRDRLYGYTF. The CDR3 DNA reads TGTGCCAGCAGCTTAAGAGACAGACTCTATGGCTACACCTTC. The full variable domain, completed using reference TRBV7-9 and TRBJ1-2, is DTGVSQNPRHKITKRGQNVTFRCDPISEHNRLYWYRQTLGQGPEFLTYFQNEAQLEKSRLLSDRFSAERPKGSFSTLEIQRTEQGDSAMYLCASSLRDRLYGYTFGSGTRLTVV.

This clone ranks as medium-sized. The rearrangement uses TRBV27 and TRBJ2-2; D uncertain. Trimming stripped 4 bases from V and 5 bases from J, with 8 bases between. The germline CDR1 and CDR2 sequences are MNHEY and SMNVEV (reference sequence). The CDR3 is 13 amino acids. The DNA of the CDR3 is TGTGCCAGCAGTTCTCCCTTTACCGGGGAGCTGTTTTTT. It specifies CASSSPFTGELFF.

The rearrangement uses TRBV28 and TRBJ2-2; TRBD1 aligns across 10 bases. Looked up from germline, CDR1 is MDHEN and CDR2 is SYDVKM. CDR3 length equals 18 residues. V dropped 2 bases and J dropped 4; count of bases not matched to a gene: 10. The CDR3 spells CASSLETGGVFSTGELFF. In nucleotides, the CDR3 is TGTGCCAGCAGTTTAGAGACAGGGGGCGTCTTCAGCACCGGGGAGCTGTTTTTT.

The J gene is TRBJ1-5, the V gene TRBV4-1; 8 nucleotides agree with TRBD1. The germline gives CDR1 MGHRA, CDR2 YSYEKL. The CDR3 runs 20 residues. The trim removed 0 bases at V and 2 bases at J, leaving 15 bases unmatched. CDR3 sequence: CASSQDMGQDTSWGNQPQHF. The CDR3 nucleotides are TGCGCCAGCAGCCAAGATATGGGACAGGATACTTCATGGGGCAATCAGCCCCAGCATTTT.